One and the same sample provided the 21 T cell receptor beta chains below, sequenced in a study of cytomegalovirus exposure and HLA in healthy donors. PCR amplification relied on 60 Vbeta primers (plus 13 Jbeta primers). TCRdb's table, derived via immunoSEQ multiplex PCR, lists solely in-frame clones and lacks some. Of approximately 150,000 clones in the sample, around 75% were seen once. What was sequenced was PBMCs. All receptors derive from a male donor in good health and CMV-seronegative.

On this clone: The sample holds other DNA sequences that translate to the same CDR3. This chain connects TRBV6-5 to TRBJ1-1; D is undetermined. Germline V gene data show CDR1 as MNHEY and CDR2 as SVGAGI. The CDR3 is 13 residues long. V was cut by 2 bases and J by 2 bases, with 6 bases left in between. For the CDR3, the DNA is TGTGCCAGCAGTTACGGCAGAAACACTGAAGCTTTCTTT. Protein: CASSYGRNTEAFF.

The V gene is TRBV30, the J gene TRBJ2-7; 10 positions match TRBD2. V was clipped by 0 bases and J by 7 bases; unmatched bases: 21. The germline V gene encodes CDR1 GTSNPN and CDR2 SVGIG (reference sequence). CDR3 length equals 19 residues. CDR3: CAWSVNFLAGGTSLREQYF. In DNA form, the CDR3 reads TGTGCCTGGAGTGTGAACTTCTTAGCGGGGGGCACCTCACTACGGGAGCAGTACTTC.

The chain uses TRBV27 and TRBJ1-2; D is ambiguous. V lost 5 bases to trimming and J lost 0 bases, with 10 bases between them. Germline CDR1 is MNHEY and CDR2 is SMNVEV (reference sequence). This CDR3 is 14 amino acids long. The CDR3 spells CASSRSSTNYGYTF. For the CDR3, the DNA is TGTGCCAGCAGTAGGAGTTCTACTAACTATGGCTACACCTTC.

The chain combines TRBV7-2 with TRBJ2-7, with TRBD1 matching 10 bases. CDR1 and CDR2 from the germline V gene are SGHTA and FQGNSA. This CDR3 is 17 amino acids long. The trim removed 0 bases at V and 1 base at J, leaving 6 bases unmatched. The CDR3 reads CASSLAWGTGVSYEQYF. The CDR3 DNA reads TGTGCCAGCAGCTTAGCGTGGGGGACAGGGGTTTCCTACGAGCAGTACTTC.

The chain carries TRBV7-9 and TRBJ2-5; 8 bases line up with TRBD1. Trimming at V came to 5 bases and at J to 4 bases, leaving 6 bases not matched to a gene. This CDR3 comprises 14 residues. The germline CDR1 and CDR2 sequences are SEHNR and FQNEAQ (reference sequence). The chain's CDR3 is CASSAQGAGETQYF. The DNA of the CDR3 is TGTGCCAGCAGCGCGCAGGGGGCCGGAGAGACCCAGTACTTC.

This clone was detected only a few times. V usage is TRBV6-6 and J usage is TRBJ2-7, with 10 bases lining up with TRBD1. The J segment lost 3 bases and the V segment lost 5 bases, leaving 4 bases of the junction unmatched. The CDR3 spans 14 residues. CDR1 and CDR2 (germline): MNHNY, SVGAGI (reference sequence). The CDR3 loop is CASSPRTGGYEQYF. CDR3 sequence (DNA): TGTGCCAGCAGTCCCCGGACAGGGGGCTACGAGCAGTACTTC.

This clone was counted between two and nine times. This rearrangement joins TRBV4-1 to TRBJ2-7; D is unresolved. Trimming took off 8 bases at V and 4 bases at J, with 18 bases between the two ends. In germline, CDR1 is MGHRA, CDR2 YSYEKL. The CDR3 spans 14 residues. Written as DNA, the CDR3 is TGCGCCAGCCCCCCAAGTCCACTGAATTACGAGCAGTACTTC. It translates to CASPPSPLNYEQYF.

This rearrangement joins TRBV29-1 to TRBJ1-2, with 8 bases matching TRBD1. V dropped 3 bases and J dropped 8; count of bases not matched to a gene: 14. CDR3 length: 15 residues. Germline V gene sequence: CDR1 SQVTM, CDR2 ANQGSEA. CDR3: CSVDPGQGLFLGYTF. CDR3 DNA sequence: TGCAGCGTTGATCCCGGACAGGGCTTATTTCTAGGCTACACCTTC.

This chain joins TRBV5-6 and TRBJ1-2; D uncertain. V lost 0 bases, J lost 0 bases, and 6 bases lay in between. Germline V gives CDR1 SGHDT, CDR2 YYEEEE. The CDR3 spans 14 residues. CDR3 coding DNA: TGTGCCAGCAGCTTGGCCTATTCTAACTATGGCTACACCTTC. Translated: CASSLAYSNYGYTF.

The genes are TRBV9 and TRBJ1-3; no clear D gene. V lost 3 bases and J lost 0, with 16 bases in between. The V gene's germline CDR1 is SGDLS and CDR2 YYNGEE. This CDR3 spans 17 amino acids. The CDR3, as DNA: TGTGCCAGCAGCGGGAACGGGAGGAAATACTCTGGAAACACCATATATTTT. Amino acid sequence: CASSGNGRKYSGNTIYF.

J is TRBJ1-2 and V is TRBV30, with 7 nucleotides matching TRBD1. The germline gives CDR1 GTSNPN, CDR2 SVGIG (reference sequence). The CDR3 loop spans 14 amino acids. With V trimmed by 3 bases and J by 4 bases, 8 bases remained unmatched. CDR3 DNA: TGTGCCTGGAGCCTAGCACAGGGGCTCTATGGCTACACCTTC. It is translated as CAWSLAQGLYGYTF.

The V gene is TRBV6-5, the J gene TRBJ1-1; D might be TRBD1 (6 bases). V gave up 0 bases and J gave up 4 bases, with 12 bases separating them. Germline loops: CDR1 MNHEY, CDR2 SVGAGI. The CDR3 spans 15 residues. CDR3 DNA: TGTGCCAGCAGTTACTCGATTGGGGGGGCCACTGAAGCTTTCTTT. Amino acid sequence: CASSYSIGGATEAFF.

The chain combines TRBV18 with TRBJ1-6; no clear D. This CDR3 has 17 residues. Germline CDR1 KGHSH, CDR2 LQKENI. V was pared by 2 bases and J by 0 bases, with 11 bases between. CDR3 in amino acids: CASSPMDSSSYNSPLHF. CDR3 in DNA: TGTGCCAGCTCACCAATGGACTCTAGCTCCTATAATTCACCCCTCCACTTT.

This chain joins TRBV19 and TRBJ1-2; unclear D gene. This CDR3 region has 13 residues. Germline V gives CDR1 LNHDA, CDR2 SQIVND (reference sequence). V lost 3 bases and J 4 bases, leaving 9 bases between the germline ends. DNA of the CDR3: TGTGCCAGTAGTATCACTGCGGGCTATGGCTACACCTTC. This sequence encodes CASSITAGYGYTF.

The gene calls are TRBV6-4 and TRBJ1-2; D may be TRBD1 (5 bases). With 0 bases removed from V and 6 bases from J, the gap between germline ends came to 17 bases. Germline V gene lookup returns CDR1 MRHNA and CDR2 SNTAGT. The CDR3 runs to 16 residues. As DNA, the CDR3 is TGTGCCAGCAGTGACTCTTACAGACAGCGAGTCGATGGCTACACCTTC. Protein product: CASSDSYRQRVDGYTF.

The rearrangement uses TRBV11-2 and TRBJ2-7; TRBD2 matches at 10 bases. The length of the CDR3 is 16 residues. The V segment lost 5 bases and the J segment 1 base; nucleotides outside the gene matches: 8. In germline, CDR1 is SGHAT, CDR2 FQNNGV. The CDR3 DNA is TGTGCCAGCAGCCCCCTAGGACTAGCGGAGTCCTACGAGCAGTACTTC. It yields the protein CASSPLGLAESYEQYF.

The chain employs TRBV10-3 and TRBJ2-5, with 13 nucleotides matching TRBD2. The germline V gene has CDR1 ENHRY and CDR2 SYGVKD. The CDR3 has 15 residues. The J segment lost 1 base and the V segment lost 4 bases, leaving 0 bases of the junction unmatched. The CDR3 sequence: CAISGTSGGQETQYF. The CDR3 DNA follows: TGTGCCATCAGTGGGACTAGCGGGGGCCAAGAGACCCAGTACTTC.

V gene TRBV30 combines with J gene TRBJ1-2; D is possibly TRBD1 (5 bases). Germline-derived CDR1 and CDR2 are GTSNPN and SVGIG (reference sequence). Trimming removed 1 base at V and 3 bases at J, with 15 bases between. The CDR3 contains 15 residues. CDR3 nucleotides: TGTGCCTGGAGTGGGGGCAGGGCTTTCTACTATGGCTACACCTTC. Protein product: CAWSGGRAFYYGYTF. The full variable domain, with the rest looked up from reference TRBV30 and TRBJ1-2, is SQTIHQWPATLVQPVGSPLSLECTVEGTSNPNLYWYRQAAGRGLQLLFYSVGIGQISSEVPQNLSASRPQDRQFILSSKKLLLSDSGFYLCAWSGGRAFYYGYTFGSGTRLTVV.

The chain's CDR3 is CASRTSNEKLFF. CDR3 nucleotides: TGTGCCAGCCGTACATCTAATGAAAAACTGTTTTTT. The chain carries TRBV2 and TRBJ1-4, with D unresolved. V was cut by 8 bases and J by 3 bases, with 7 bases left in between. The CDR3 is 12 residues long. Germline CDR1 reads SNHLY; CDR2 reads FYNNEI.

CDR3: CASSEPGLGTSEAFF. CDR3 in DNA: TGTGCCAGCAGTGAGCCGGGACTCGGAACGTCAGAAGCTTTCTTT. V and J are TRBV25-1 and TRBJ1-1, with D possibly TRBD1 on 5 matching bases. The CDR3 is made up of 15 amino acids. Trimming took 3 bases from V and 8 from J, leaving 19 bases between them. The V gene's germline CDR1 is MGHDK and CDR2 SYGVNS.

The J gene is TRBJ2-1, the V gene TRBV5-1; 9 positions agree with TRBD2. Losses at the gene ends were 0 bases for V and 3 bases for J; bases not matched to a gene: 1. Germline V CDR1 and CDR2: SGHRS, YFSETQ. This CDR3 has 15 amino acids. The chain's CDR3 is CASSLGLADYNEQFF. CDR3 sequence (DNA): TGCGCCAGCAGCTTGGGACTAGCGGACTACAATGAGCAGTTCTTC.